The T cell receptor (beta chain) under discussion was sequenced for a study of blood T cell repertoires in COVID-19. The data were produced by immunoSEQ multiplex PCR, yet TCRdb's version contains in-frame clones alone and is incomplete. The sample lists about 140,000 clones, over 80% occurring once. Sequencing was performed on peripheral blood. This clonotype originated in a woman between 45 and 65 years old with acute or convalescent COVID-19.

The CDR3 DNA reads TGTGCCACCAGCAGAGAAGTTGGGCAGTCCCAAGAGACCCAGTACTTC. Protein product: CATSREVGQSQETQYF. The chain links TRBV15 to TRBJ2-5; D gene ambiguous. V was cut by 0 bases and J by 1 base, with 12 bases left in between. This CDR3 spans 16 amino acids. Germline V gives CDR1 LNHNV, CDR2 YYDKDF (reference sequence).